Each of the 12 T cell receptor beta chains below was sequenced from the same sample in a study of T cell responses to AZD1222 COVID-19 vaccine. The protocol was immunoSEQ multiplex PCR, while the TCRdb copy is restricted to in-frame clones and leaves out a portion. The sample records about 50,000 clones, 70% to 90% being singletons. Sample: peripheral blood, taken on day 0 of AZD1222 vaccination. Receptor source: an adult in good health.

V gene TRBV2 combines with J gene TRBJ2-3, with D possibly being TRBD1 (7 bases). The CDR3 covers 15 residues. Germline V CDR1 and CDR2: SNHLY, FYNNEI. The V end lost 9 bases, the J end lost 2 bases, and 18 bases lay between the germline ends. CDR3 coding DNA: TGTGCCAGTGAAGGGGGCGGGGCAATCACAGATACGCAGTATTTT. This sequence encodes CASEGGGAITDTQYF.

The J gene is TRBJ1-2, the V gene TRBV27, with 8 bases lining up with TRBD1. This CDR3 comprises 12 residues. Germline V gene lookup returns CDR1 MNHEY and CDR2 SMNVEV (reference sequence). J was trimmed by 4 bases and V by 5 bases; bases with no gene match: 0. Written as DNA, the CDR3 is TGTGCCAGCAGTGGACAGGGCTATGGCTACACCTTC. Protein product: CASSGQGYGYTF.

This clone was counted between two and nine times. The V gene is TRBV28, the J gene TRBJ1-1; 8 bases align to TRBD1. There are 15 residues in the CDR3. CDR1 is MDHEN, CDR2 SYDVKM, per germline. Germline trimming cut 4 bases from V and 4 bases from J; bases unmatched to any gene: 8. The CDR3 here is CASSSNQGAATEAFF. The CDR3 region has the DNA TGTGCCAGCAGTTCAAACCAGGGGGCGGCCACTGAAGCTTTCTTT.

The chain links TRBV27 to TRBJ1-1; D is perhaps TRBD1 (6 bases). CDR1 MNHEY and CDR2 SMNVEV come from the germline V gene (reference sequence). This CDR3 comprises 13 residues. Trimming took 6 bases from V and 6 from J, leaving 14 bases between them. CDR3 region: CASRETGLAEAFF. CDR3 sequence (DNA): TGTGCCAGCAGGGAAACAGGGTTGGCTGAAGCTTTCTTT.

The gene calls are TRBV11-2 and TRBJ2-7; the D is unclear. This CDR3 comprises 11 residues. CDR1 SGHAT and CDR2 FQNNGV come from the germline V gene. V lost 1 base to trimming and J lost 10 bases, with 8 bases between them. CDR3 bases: TGTGCCAGCAGCTTAGGACGTTCCCAGTACTTC. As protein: CASSLGRSQYF.

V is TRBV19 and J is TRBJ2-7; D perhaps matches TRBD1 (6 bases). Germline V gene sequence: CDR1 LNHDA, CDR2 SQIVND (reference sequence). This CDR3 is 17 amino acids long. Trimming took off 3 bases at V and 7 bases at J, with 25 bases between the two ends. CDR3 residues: CASSMHPGTHFLMEQYF. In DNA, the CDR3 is TGTGCCAGTAGTATGCACCCGGGGACACACTTTCTAATGGAGCAGTACTTC.

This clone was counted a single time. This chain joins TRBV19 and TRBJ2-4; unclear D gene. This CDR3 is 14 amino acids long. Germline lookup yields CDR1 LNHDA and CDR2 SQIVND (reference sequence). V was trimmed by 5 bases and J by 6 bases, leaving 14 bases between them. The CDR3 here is CASSPLATLNIQYF. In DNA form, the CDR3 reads TGTGCCAGTAGTCCCTTGGCAACCCTAAACATTCAGTACTTC.

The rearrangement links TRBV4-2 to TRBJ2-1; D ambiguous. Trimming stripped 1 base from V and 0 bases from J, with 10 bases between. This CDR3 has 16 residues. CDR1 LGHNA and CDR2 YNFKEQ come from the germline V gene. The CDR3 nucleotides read TGTGCCAGCAGCCAAGTCCGACCTTACTCCTACAATGAGCAGTTCTTC. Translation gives CASSQVRPYSYNEQFF.

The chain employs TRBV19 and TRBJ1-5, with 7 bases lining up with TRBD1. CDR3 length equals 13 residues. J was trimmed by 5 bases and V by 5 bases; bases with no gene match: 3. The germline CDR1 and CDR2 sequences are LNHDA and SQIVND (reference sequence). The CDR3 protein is CASSLTGDQPQHF. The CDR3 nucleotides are TGTGCCAGTAGTCTCACAGGGGATCAGCCCCAGCATTTT. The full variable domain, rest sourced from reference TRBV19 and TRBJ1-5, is DGGITQSPKYLFRKEGQNVTLSCEQNLNHDAMYWYRQDPGQGLRLIYYSQIVNDFQKGDIAEGYSVSREKKESFPLTVTSAQKNPTAFYLCASSLTGDQPQHFGDGTRLSIL.

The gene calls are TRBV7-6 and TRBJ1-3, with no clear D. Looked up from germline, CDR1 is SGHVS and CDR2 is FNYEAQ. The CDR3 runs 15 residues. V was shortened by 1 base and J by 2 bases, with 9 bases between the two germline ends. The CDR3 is CASSLVAEAGNTIYF. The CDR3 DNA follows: TGTGCCAGCAGCTTAGTTGCAGAAGCTGGAAACACCATATATTTT. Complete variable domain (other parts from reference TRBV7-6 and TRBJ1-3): GAGVSQSPRYKVTKRGQDVALRCDPISGHVSLYWYRQALGQGPEFLTYFNYEAQQDKSGLPNDRFSAERPEGSISTLTIQRTEQRDSAMYRCASSLVAEAGNTIYFGEGSWLTVV.

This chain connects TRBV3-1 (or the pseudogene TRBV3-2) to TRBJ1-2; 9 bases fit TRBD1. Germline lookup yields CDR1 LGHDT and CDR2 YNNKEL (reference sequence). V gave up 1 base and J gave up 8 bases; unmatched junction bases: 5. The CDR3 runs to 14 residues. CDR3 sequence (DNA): TGTGCCAGCAGCCAAGGCCGGGACAGGGAAGGCTACACCTTC. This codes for CASSQGRDREGYTF.

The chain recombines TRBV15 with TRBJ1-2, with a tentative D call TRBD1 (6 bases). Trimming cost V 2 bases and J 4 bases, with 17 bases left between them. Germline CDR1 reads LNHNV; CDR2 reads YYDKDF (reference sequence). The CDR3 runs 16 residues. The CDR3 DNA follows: TGTGCCACCAGCAGATTCTCAGGGGCCGGGAGCTATGGCTACACCTTC. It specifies CATSRFSGAGSYGYTF. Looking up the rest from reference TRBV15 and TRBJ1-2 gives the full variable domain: DAMVIQNPRYQVTQFGKPVTLSCSQTLNHNVMYWYQQKSSQAPKLLFHYYDKDFNNEADTPDNFQSRRPNTSFCFLDIRSPGLGDTAMYLCATSRFSGAGSYGYTFGSGTRLTVV.